The TCR beta chain described here comes from a study of cytomegalovirus exposure and HLA in healthy donors. Here immunoSEQ multiplex PCR was the method, and the copy in TCRdb shows in-frame clones only, minus some. This sample carries approximately 100,000 clones, 88% of them seen once, and the ten largest clones take roughly 2.1%. Trimming stripped 0 bases from V and 6 bases from J, with 9 bases between. CDR1 is LGHNA, CDR2 YNFKEQ, per germline. CDR3 length: 14 residues. This chain joins TRBV4-2 and TRBJ1-5, with D unclear. Specimen: PBMCs. This sequence was found in a woman between 18 and 30 years old in good health and CMV-seronegative. CDR3 loop: CASSQERGGQPQHF. The CDR3 DNA is TGTGCCAGCAGCCAAGAACGGGGTGGTCAGCCCCAGCATTTT.